The clone carrying this TCR beta chain was observed once. As yet, its antigen is unknown. The CDR3 extends over 16 amino acids. The germline V gene encodes CDR1 LNHNV and CDR2 YYDKDF (reference sequence). V was trimmed by 0 bases and J by 4 bases, leaving 14 bases between them. This record comes from a study of shared clonotypes between healthy human individuals. Whole-study findings and limits: Some naive CD4 clonotypes, roughly 4.8%, turned up in common across four donors.

Investigators spread the genomic DNA of each subset evenly over several immunoSEQ plates. The input for sorted-subset replicate PCRs was about 0.2 ug DNA, tens of thousands of T cell genomes. The data were produced by immunoSEQ multiplex PCR, yet TCRdb's version contains in-frame clones alone and is incomplete. The data hold millions of clones, with around nine tenths observed a single time. Sequencing was carried out using naive CD4+ T cells sorted from blood. Subset reported: CD45RA+ positively selected. The rearrangement uses TRBV15 and TRBJ2-3; no firm D call. The clonotype comes from a man between 18 and 29 years old in good health. The chain's CDR3 is CATSRDLAVGPDTQYF. CDR3 in DNA: TGTGCCACCAGCAGAGATTTAGCCGTAGGCCCAGATACGCAGTATTTT.